One and the same sample provided the 27 T cell receptor beta chains below, sequenced in a study of blood T cells in healthy people across ages. For the second PCR, which ran for about 6 to 11 cycles, a sample-barcoded 5' primer and a J-beta primer mix were used. Via MiXCR, TCRdb re-called the 5' RACE reads, giving one row per CDR3 protein. This table holds about 1.6 million distinct CDR3 sequences, roughly 30% found once. Sequences were obtained from blood. Source of these receptors: a woman younger than 45 in good health.

The chain combines TRBV29-1 with TRBJ2-1; D is unclear. This CDR3 region has 12 residues. CDR1 is SQVTM, CDR2 ANQGSEA, per germline. V gave up 3 bases and J gave up 15 bases, with 18 bases separating them. CDR3 coding DNA: TGCAGCGTTGACGCCCGGCCTGATAAGCGGTTCTTC. As protein: CSVDARPDKRFF.

The chain is built from TRBV7-2 and TRBJ1-6, with D possibly being TRBD1 (6 bases). Germline loops: CDR1 SGHTA, CDR2 FQGNSA. The CDR3 is 15 amino acids. V lost 5 bases and J 9 bases, leaving 17 bases between the germline ends. The CDR3 sequence is CASSPWTAGGSPLHF. The DNA of the CDR3 is TGTGCCAGCAGCCCTTGGACAGCAGGTGGTTCACCCCTCCACTTT.

The chain links TRBV28 to TRBJ1-5; no definite D call. This CDR3 has 16 amino acids. V lost 6 bases to trimming and J lost 3 bases, with 18 bases between them. The V gene's germline CDR1 is MDHEN and CDR2 SYDVKM. The CDR3, as DNA: TGTGCCAGCAGGCATAGGAGTTGGGTTACCAATCAGCCCCAGCATTTT. Amino acid sequence: CASRHRSWVTNQPQHF.

The gene calls are TRBV4-1 and TRBJ2-2, with 7 bases aligning to TRBD2. The length of the CDR3 is 16 residues. The J segment lost 1 base and the V segment lost 1 base, leaving 3 bases of the junction unmatched. CDR1 is MGHRA and CDR2 is YSYEKL in the germline V gene. CDR3 in DNA: TGCGCCAGCAGCCAAGTCGGGGGGTTGAACACCGGGGAGCTGTTTTTT. Translation gives CASSQVGGLNTGELFF.

This clonotype was found once. The genes are TRBV29-1 and TRBJ1-1; D remains ambiguous. V lost 3 bases, J lost 0 bases, and 8 bases lay in between. This CDR3 comprises 13 residues. Germline CDR1 SQVTM, CDR2 ANQGSEA. The CDR3, as DNA: TGCAGCGTTGAGGCTGCTATGAACACTGAAGCTTTCTTT. Protein: CSVEAAMNTEAFF.

A word on this clonotype: The germline gene is not matched at one end of the junction; a read error may be the cause. V gene TRBV2 combines with J gene TRBJ1-2; 8 bases are a match to TRBD1. The V gene's germline CDR1 is SNHLY and CDR2 FYNNEI. The CDR3 sequence is 16 residues long. The CDR3 reads CTSSVPGTGQGYGYTF. CDR3 bases: TGTACCAGCAGTGTTCCCGGGACAGGCCAGGGGTATGGCTACACCTTC.

The J gene is TRBJ2-1, the V gene TRBV7-3, with 9 bases fitting TRBD1. V dropped 1 base and J dropped 8; count of bases not matched to a gene: 3. Germline V gene sequence: CDR1 SGHTA, CDR2 FQGTGA. There are 14 residues in the CDR3. CDR3 coding DNA: TGTGCCAGCAGCTTAATGGGACAGGGCTATGAGCAGTTCTTC. It codes for CASSLMGQGYEQFF.

The genes are TRBV6-5 and TRBJ1-2, with 7 bases lining up with TRBD1. V gave up 5 bases and J gave up 5 bases; unmatched junction bases: 11. This CDR3 is 15 amino acids long. From germline, CDR1 is MNHEY and CDR2 SVGAGI. CDR3 DNA: TGTGCCAGCAGTGCACAGGGGTCAAACCTTTATGGCTACACCTTC. It is translated as CASSAQGSNLYGYTF.

This clonotype was seen a handful of times. The genes are TRBV10-2 and TRBJ2-1, with a tentative D call TRBD1 (5 bases). This CDR3 has 13 residues. The germline gives CDR1 WSHSY, CDR2 SAAADI. Trimming shortened V by 6 bases and J by 6 bases, and 12 bases separated the two germline ends. The DNA for the CDR3 is TGCGCCAGCAGAGGATTTGACAGCAATGAGCAGTTCTTC. This encodes CASRGFDSNEQFF.

This clonotype was picked up a small number of times. The chain has TRBV2 and TRBJ2-7, with 8 bases lining up with TRBD1. This CDR3 has 15 residues. With 8 bases clipped from V and 1 base from J, the junction kept 10 bases outside the gene matches. Germline CDR1 and CDR2: SNHLY and FYNNEI. The CDR3 protein is CASAAWDRRSYEQYF. The CDR3 region has the DNA TGTGCCAGCGCCGCTTGGGACAGGCGTTCCTACGAGCAGTACTTC.

This clonotype occurred many times. This chain links TRBV5-1 with TRBJ2-3; no reliable D call. CDR1 SGHRS and CDR2 YFSETQ come from the germline V gene. The CDR3 consists of 14 residues. V was pared by 4 bases and J by 4 bases, with 13 bases between. DNA for the CDR3: TGCGCCAGCAGCGCCGGGTCGATCCCAGATACGCAGTATTTT. Translating gives CASSAGSIPDTQYF.

This clonotype has more than one count but fewer than ten. The rearrangement links TRBV6-1 to TRBJ1-2; 8 bases are shared with TRBD1. After removal of 6 bases from V and 4 bases from J, the junction contained 10 bases not matched to a gene. Germline V gene lookup returns CDR1 MNHNS and CDR2 SASEGT. This CDR3 spans 15 amino acids. Here the CDR3 reads CASRTTGADIYGYTF. CDR3 bases: TGTGCCAGCAGAACGACAGGGGCGGATATCTATGGCTACACCTTC.

The chain is built from TRBV7-2 and TRBJ2-3, with TRBD2 matching over 10 bases. Germline V gives CDR1 SGHTA, CDR2 FQGNSA. V was pared by 5 bases and J by 3 bases, with 8 bases of the junction left unmatched. The CDR3 sequence is 16 residues long. CDR3 sequence reads: CASSDISGGETDTQYF. As DNA, the CDR3 is TGTGCCAGCAGCGATATAAGCGGGGGGGAAACAGATACGCAGTATTTT.

The V and J genes are TRBV7-7 and TRBJ2-1, with 15 bases aligning to TRBD2. The length of the CDR3 is 16 residues. The germline CDR1 and CDR2 sequences are SSHAT and FNYEAQ (reference sequence). V lost 5 bases to trimming and J lost 8 bases; unmatched junction nucleotides: 7. The CDR3 here is CASSIGLAGGLDEQFF. The CDR3, as DNA: TGTGCCAGCAGCATAGGACTAGCGGGAGGGCTGGATGAGCAGTTCTTC.

A few counts support this clonotype. This sequence joins TRBV6-1 and TRBJ2-1, with TRBD2 identical over 8 bases. V lost 4 bases and J lost 2; bases outside the gene matches: 1. This CDR3 contains 14 residues. CDR1 MNHNS and CDR2 SASEGT come from the germline V gene. CDR3 bases: TGTGCCAGCAGTGGCGGGGGGCCCTACAATGAGCAGTTCTTC. Translating it yields CASSGGGPYNEQFF.

This clonotype was seen a handful of times. The chain uses TRBV7-3 and TRBJ1-1, with 7 bases fitting TRBD1. Germline V gene lookup returns CDR1 SGHTA and CDR2 FQGTGA. This CDR3 comprises 15 residues. Germline trimming cut 5 bases from V and 1 base from J; bases unmatched to any gene: 7. The CDR3, as DNA: TGTGCCAGCAGCCTAAGGCCAGGGGGGAACACTGAAGCTTTCTTT. It encodes CASSLRPGGNTEAFF. The full variable domain, completed using reference TRBV7-3 and TRBJ1-1, is GAGVSQTPSNKVTEKGKYVELRCDPISGHTALYWYRQSLGQGPEFLIYFQGTGAADDSGLPNDRFFAVRPEGSVSTLKIQRTERGDSAVYLCASSLRPGGNTEAFFGQGTRLTVV.

The V and J genes are TRBV6-2 or TRBV6-3 and TRBJ1-4, with 8 bases matching TRBD1. The CDR3 covers 14 residues. After removal of 2 bases from V and 6 bases from J, the junction contained 2 bases not matched to a gene. The germline V gene has CDR1 MNHEY and CDR2 SVGEGT. This chain's CDR3 is CASSYGQGHEKLFF. The DNA for the CDR3 is TGTGCCAGCAGTTACGGACAGGGACATGAAAAACTGTTTTTT.

The chain employs TRBV20-1 and TRBJ2-5; 10 nucleotides match TRBD1. Matching the DNA end better, TRBJ2-7 makes the J call doubtful. Germline V lookup: CDR1 DFQATT, CDR2 SNEGSKA (reference sequence). The length of the CDR3 is 15 residues. CDR3 loop: CSAGTGTGDTREQYF. CDR3 DNA: TGCAGTGCGGGAACCGGGACAGGGGACACACGCGAGCAGTACTTC.

The J gene is TRBJ2-3, the V gene TRBV24-1, with 9 nucleotides matching TRBD1. Germline CDR1 KGHDR, CDR2 SFDVKD. This CDR3 region has 15 residues. The trim removed 9 bases at V and 4 bases at J, leaving 10 bases unmatched. DNA of the CDR3: TGTGCCACCCTCGACCGGGACAGGGATCCAGATACGCAGTATTTT. This sequence encodes CATLDRDRDPDTQYF.

Ten or more counts support this clonotype. The chain couples TRBV29-1 to TRBJ2-7, with 7 bases lining up with TRBD1. This CDR3 region has 13 residues. Trimming took 6 bases from V and 3 from J; bases not matched to a gene: 8. Germline assignment: CDR1 SQVTM and CDR2 ANQGSEA. The CDR3 spells CSVKQGSGYEQYF. Written as DNA, the CDR3 is TGCAGCGTGAAACAGGGGTCGGGCTACGAGCAGTACTTC.

The rearrangement uses TRBV28 and TRBJ2-7, with 7 bases aligning to TRBD2. Germline V gene data show CDR1 as MDHEN and CDR2 as SYDVKM. The J segment lost 0 bases and the V segment lost 2 bases, leaving 4 bases of the junction unmatched. CDR3 length: 15 residues. CDR3 in amino acids: CASSLNPSGSYEQYF. The CDR3 DNA reads as TGTGCCAGCAGTTTAAACCCTAGCGGCTCCTACGAGCAGTACTTC.

This clonotype was seen at least ten times. The chain joins TRBV29-1 to TRBJ2-7; D is unclear. The germline gives CDR1 SQVTM, CDR2 ANQGSEA. Between the trimmed V and J ends, which lost 0 bases and 7 bases, there was a span of 13 bases. CDR3 length: 13 residues. The CDR3 is CSVEDLKGGEQYF. CDR3 DNA sequence: TGCAGCGTTGAAGATCTGAAGGGTGGAGAGCAGTACTTC.

Concerning this clonotype: One end of the junction fails to match germline, which may point to a read error. V gene TRBV28 combines with J gene TRBJ1-2, with 7 bases aligning to TRBD1. Per the germline V gene, CDR1 is MDHEN and CDR2 is SYDVKM. The CDR3 runs 14 residues. CDR3 DNA: TGTGCCAGCAGTTTAGTCGACAGGGCCTATGACTACACCTTC. Amino acid sequence: CASSLVDRAYDYTF.

In this sample, this clonotype turned up a few times. The chain uses TRBV10-3 and TRBJ1-1; 10 positions agree with TRBD1. Trimming at V came to 8 bases and at J to 10 bases, leaving 4 bases not matched to a gene. CDR1 is ENHRY and CDR2 is SYGVKD in the germline V gene. The CDR3 has 11 amino acids. CDR3 nucleotide sequence: TGTGCCATCCGACGGACAGGGGGAGCTTTCTTT. Encoded protein: CAIRRTGGAFF.

The chain recombines TRBV12-3 or TRBV12-4 with TRBJ1-1; weak D call: TRBD1 (5 bases). CDR3 size: 18 residues. The V end lost 5 bases, the J end lost 0 bases, and 22 bases lay between the germline ends. The CDR3 protein is CASSPSGTLSGMNTEAFF. The DNA of the CDR3 is TGTGCCAGCAGTCCATCCGGGACTTTGTCTGGAATGAACACTGAAGCTTTCTTT.

This clonotype appeared a few times. This sequence joins TRBV30 and TRBJ2-3; 12 nucleotides match TRBD2. Unmatched junction bases numbered 6, after V lost 3 bases and J lost 5 bases. This CDR3 region has 15 residues. Germline CDR1 and CDR2: GTSNPN and SVGIG (reference sequence). CDR3 region: CAWSQRLAGVDTQYF. CDR3 in DNA: TGTGCCTGGAGCCAACGACTAGCGGGAGTAGATACGCAGTATTTT.

This chain links TRBV20-1 with TRBJ2-5, with D possibly being TRBD2 (7 bases). Trimming cost V 1 base and J 4 bases, with 16 bases left between them. The CDR3 runs 15 residues. The germline gives CDR1 DFQATT, CDR2 SNEGSKA (reference sequence). In DNA form, the CDR3 reads TGCAGTGCTAGAGGTTTCGGGGGGCGCCGAGAGACCCAGTACTTC. Amino acids: CSARGFGGRRETQYF.